The next 5 T cell receptor beta chains were all read from a single sample in a study of shared clonotypes between healthy human individuals. Sequencing used immunoSEQ multiplex PCR; TCRdb keeps in-frame clones, though not all of them. The data contain approximately 980,000 clones, more than 75% of them singletons. The sequencing input was memory CD4+ T cells sorted from blood. The subset here: CD45RA-negative fraction. The origin of the receptors is a man aged 18-30 years in good health.

This chain uses TRBV5-1 with TRBJ1-6; 9 positions match TRBD1. After removal of 0 bases from V and 10 bases from J, the junction contained 14 bases not matched to a gene. Germline loops: CDR1 SGHRS, CDR2 YFSETQ. The CDR3 has 18 amino acids. The CDR3 DNA reads as TGCGCCAGCAGCTTGGGGGCCCAGGACAGGGGAATTCGCTCACCCCTCCACTTT. Its translation is CASSLGAQDRGIRSPLHF.

The CDR3 DNA reads TGTGCCACCCGCTCGGGAGGGCCTTACAATGAGCAGTTCTTC. It codes for CATRSGGPYNEQFF. The chain couples TRBV6-5 to TRBJ2-1, with 8 nucleotides matching TRBD2. The trim removed 10 bases at V and 4 bases at J, leaving 9 bases unmatched. Germline assignment: CDR1 MNHEY and CDR2 SVGAGI. This CDR3 contains 14 residues.

This chain joins TRBV29-1 and TRBJ2-5, with a possible D match to TRBD2 (6 bases). The V end was cut by 7 bases, the J end by 4 bases, with 10 bases between. This CDR3 has 11 amino acids. CDR1 is SQVTM and CDR2 is ANQGSEA in the germline V gene. The CDR3 protein is CSARDPETQYF. DNA of the CDR3: TGCAGCGCGCGGGACCCAGAGACCCAGTACTTC.

The genes are TRBV4-3 and TRBJ2-2; 9 bases match TRBD2. Per germline, CDR1 LGHNA and CDR2 YSLEER. The CDR3 runs to 18 residues. Losses at the gene ends were 4 bases for V and 2 bases for J; bases not matched to a gene: 11. The chain's CDR3 is CASSLFVSGSANTGELFF. In DNA form, the CDR3 reads TGCGCCAGCAGCCTTTTTGTTAGCGGGAGCGCTAACACCGGGGAGCTGTTTTTT.

This clone was seen once. The chain couples TRBV9 to TRBJ2-7, with 11 bases identical to TRBD2. In germline, CDR1 is SGDLS, CDR2 YYNGEE. This CDR3 is 14 amino acids long. Trimming cost V 5 bases and J 0 bases; bases outside gene matches: 1. CDR3 loop: CASSTSGSSYEQYF. The CDR3 DNA sequence: TGTGCCAGCAGTACTAGCGGGAGCTCCTACGAGCAGTACTTC.